The sequence of this TCR beta chain was determined in a study of siplizumab effects on memory and regulatory T cells (dated by TCRdb to between 2017 and 2020). A note on the overall study: The effect of the anti-CD2 antibody siplizumab on alloreactive T-cell subsets was examined in allogeneic mixed lymphocyte reactions constructed from human PBMCs. The investigation overall reported the following: No functional confirmation was obtained for the suppressive function of proliferating Tregs from siplizumab cultures. Siplizumab significantly reduced the cumulative frequency of alloreactive sequences traceable to unstimulated CD4+ memory T cells. Because sequences at frequencies below about 10^-5 were poorly captured, only a minor fraction of alloreactive clones could be mapped back to unstimulated subsets. Unstimulated naive T cells appeared more diverse than memory T cells, and naive cells seemed to contribute substantially to the alloresponse. Among mappable alloreactive CD4+ clones, an average Treg-derived fraction of roughly 71% was observed with siplizumab, compared with approximately 25% in control reactions. About 80-97% of proliferating CD4+ or CD8+ clones could not be given a naive or memory phenotype.

Trimming takes 2 bases off V and 3 bases off J; junction bases not matched to a gene: 4. Measured from the cysteine to the phenylalanine, the CDR3 is 13 residues long. The read is trimmed to its CDR3 DNA, 39 bases read in frame from base 1. From a lookup of the germline V gene (reference sequence), CDR1 and CDR2 are GTSNPN and SVGIG. Sorted unstimulated T cells and proliferating T cells recovered from mixed lymphocyte reactions underwent TCRbeta CDR3 sequencing. Fresh whole blood from around eleven HLA-typed healthy donors served as the source for isolating PBMCs. Unstimulated CD4+ non-regulatory T cells were FACS-sorted to map the origin of alloreactive clones. Turning to this clone: The antigen this receptor binds is unknown. Base-call qualities are not available, and no considerably larger clone is one nucleotide away.

Library creation used the immunoSEQ multiplex PCR assay. The deep sequencing platform assayed 90,000 to 100,000 TCR templates per sample. Genomic DNA extracted from sorted T cells was used for TCRbeta CDR3 sequencing. From the authors' description of their analysis: The R programming language was used for clonal analysis of TCRbeta CDR3 data. Unstimulated samples were compared with post-reaction CFSE-low samples to define alloreactive CD4+ and CD8+ clones. Alloreactive CD4+ clones were assigned to regulatory or non-regulatory origin by matching sequences to sorted unstimulated Treg and non-Treg repertoires. TCRdb carries this immuneACCESS record with in-frame sequences only. Its versions omit some clonotypes, under half of them owing to an unresolved V gene in the studies checked, with the rest unexplained. V and J calls and clone size are given by that table; D and trimming were obtained from the DNA. The sample table shows 75,000 to 100,000 clones, and about 95% are seen once. The ten largest clones take up about 1.2% of the sample.

Input material: non-Treg CD4+ T cells sorted from blood. Sample cell subset or site, as interpreted from the label and publication: FACS-sorted unstimulated CD4+ non-regulatory T cells. The V gene is TRBV30 and the J gene is TRBJ2-7, with 7 bases matching TRBD2. The clonotype originates from a human donor in good health. The CDR3 in this case is CAWSKGGSYEQYF. At the DNA level, the sequence is TGTGCCTGGAGTAAGGGCGGGAGCTACGAGCAGTACTTC.